What follows describes a single T cell receptor (beta chain). The antigen remains unidentified. The data belong to a study of graft-versus-host responses after intestinal transplantation. Deletions cut 6 bases from V and 6 bases from J, with 11 bases between. This CDR3 has 13 residues. Germline V lookup: CDR1 LNHDA, CDR2 SQIVND (reference sequence). Sequencing used immunoSEQ multiplex PCR; TCRdb keeps in-frame clones, though not all of them. The sample lists fewer than 60,000 clones, roughly 84% seen once, with over 0.45% in the top ten. The chain is built from TRBV19 and TRBJ2-2; D is perhaps TRBD1 (6 bases). This clonotype was obtained from a human donor who was the organ donor for an intestinal transplant. This specimen was unstimulated CD4+ T cells sorted from spleen or lymph node cells, taken before transplant. The CDR3 DNA reads TGTGCCAGTAGAAAACAGGGATCCGGGGAGCTGTTTTTT. Amino acids: CASRKQGSGELFF.